This T cell receptor beta chain was captured in a study of T cells after yellow fever vaccination. General observations from the study: Overall, a small share of clonotypes was seen in both CD4 and CD8 compartments. Most primary-vaccination clones reappeared after the booster (about 97% CD4, more than 70% CD8).

Via MiXCR, TCRdb re-called the 5' RACE reads, giving one row per CDR3 protein. Among around 500,000 distinct CDR3 sequences listed, about a fifth were seen once. This clonotype was recorded many times. Antigen specificity is unknown. V shed 7 bases and J 1 base; nucleotides not matched to a gene: 4. The CDR3 contains 15 residues. Material: PBMCs, obtained roughly 20 days after the first yellow fever vaccination. The source is a man younger than 35 who received the YFV17D yellow fever vaccine. The chain joins TRBV12-3 or TRBV12-4 to TRBJ2-6, with 7 bases identical to TRBD2. The CDR3 region is CASNLGGSGANVLTF. For the CDR3, the DNA is TGTGCCAGCAACTTGGGAGGGTCTGGGGCCAACGTCCTGACTTTC.